Following are 7 T cell receptor beta chains from one sample sequenced in a study of Ad26.COV2.S vaccination and SARS-CoV-2 variants. Profiled with immunoSEQ multiplex PCR; TCRdb holds only in-frame clones, not every one. The sample shows about 350,000 clones, 75% to 90% of them seen only once. Treatment meaning: around 19 received Ad26.COV2.S at low or high dose, single or two shots; about 5 received placebo; per-sample allocation not given. Sampling was performed 63 days after the first vaccine or placebo injection. The sequencing here drew on peripheral blood, taken in a trial of Ad26.COV2.S vaccine versus placebo. The receptors stem from a person between 18 and 65 years old who received the Ad26.COV2.S COVID-19 vaccine or a placebo.

This clone was observed a few times. This chain uses TRBV4-1 with TRBJ2-2, with D hard to call. Germline V CDR1 and CDR2: MGHRA, YSYEKL. This CDR3 is 14 amino acids long. V gave up 1 base and J gave up 2 bases, with 5 bases separating them. For the CDR3, the DNA is TGCGCCAGCAGCCAAGGACCTAACACCGGGGAGCTGTTTTTT. Translating it yields CASSQGPNTGELFF.

V and J are TRBV27 and TRBJ2-3; no clear D gene. Germline values: CDR1 MNHEY, CDR2 SMNVEV (reference sequence). Trimming shortened V by 4 bases and J by 2 bases, and 4 bases separated the two germline ends. The CDR3 totals 12 residues. The CDR3 loop reads CASSSITDTQYF. In nucleotides, the CDR3 is TGTGCCAGCAGTTCGATCACAGATACGCAGTATTTT.

The gene calls are TRBV27 and TRBJ1-4; 7 bases are shared with TRBD1. Germline loops: CDR1 MNHEY, CDR2 SMNVEV (reference sequence). V dropped 5 bases and J dropped 7; count of bases not matched to a gene: 4. CDR3 length: 13 amino acids. The CDR3 is CASSTGEGEKLFF. DNA for the CDR3: TGTGCCAGCAGTACAGGGGAGGGTGAAAAACTGTTTTTT. The full variable domain, in which reference TRBV27 and TRBJ1-4 provide the parts outside the CDR3, is EAQVTQNPRYLITVTGKKLTVTCSQNMNHEYMSWYRQDPGLGLRQIYYSMNVEVTDKGDVPEGYKVSRKEKRNFPLILESPSPNQTSLYFCASSTGEGEKLFFGSGTQLSVL.

The chain links TRBV5-1 to TRBJ1-6; tentatively, D is TRBD1 (6 bases). The V end lost 0 bases, the J end lost 6 bases, and 10 bases lay between the germline ends. Germline CDR1 SGHRS, CDR2 YFSETQ. The CDR3 is 15 amino acids. The CDR3 region is CASSLVGGGNSPLHF. CDR3 DNA sequence: TGCGCCAGCAGCTTGGTCGGGGGCGGTAATTCACCCCTCCACTTT.

This rearrangement joins TRBV5-8 to TRBJ2-1; no reliable D call. CDR3 size: 12 residues. Germline values: CDR1 SGHTS, CDR2 YDEGEE. The V gene lost 4 bases and the J gene lost 8 bases, with 10 bases spanning the gap. CDR3 protein: CASSPSGDEQFF. In nucleotides, the CDR3 is TGTGCCAGCAGCCCTTCGGGTGATGAGCAGTTCTTC.

This chain joins TRBV3-1 (or the pseudogene TRBV3-2) and TRBJ1-3, with no clear D. Germline V gene data show CDR1 as LGHDT and CDR2 as YNNKEL (reference sequence). The CDR3 spans 12 residues. V lost 3 bases and J lost 1, with 1 base in between. The DNA for the CDR3 is TGTGCCAGCAGCCAGTCTGGAAACACCATATATTTT. Translation: CASSQSGNTIYF.

The chain recombines TRBV3-1 (or the pseudogene TRBV3-2) with TRBJ1-3; 9 bases agree with TRBD1. This CDR3 has 14 residues. V lost 5 bases and J lost 7; bases outside the gene matches: 6. Germline V lookup: CDR1 LGHDT, CDR2 YNNKEL (reference sequence). CDR3 protein: CASSSQGAQNTIYF. The CDR3 DNA sequence: TGTGCCAGCAGCTCACAGGGGGCGCAGAACACCATATATTTT.